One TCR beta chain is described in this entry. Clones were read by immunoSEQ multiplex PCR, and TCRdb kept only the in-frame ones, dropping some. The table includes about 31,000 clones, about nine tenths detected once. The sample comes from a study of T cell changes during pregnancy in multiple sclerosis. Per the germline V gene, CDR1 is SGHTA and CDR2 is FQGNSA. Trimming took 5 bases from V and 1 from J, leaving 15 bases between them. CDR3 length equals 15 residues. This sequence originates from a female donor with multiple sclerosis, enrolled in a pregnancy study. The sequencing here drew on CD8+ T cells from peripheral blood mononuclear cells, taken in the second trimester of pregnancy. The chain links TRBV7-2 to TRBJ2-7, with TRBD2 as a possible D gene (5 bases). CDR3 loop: CASSLPEAFSYEQYF. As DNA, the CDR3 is TGTGCCAGCAGCCTCCCGGAGGCCTTTTCCTACGAGCAGTACTTC.